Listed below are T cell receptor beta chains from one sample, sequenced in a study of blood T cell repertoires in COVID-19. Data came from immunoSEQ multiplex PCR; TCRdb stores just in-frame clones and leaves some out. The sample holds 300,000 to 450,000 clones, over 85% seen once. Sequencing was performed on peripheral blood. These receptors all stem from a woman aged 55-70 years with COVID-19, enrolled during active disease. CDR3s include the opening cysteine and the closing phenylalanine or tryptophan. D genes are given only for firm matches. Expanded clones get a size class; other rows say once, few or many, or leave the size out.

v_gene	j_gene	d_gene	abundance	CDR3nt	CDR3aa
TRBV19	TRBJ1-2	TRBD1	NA	TGTGCCAGTAGTCTGAAGACAGGGGGGAACGGCTACACCTTC	CASSLKTGGNGYTF
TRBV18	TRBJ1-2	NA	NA	TGTGCCAGCTCACCGACGACAGACGCTAACTATGGCTACACCTTC	CASSPTTDANYGYTF
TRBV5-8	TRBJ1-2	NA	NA	TGTGCCAGCACAGGGGTGCGTGGCTACACCTTC	CASTGVRGYTF
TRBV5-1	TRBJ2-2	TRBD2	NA	TGCGCCAGCAGCTTGGACCGACTAGCGGGGGGGCCTACCGGGGAGCTGTTTTTT	CASSLDRLAGGPTGELFF
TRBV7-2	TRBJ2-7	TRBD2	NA	TGTGCCAGCAGCTTCGCCCGGAGTCTAGCGGGGGCCTACGAGCAGTACTTC	CASSFARSLAGAYEQYF
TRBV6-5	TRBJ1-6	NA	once	TGTGCCAGCAGCTTAGGGGGGCAGGGAGGGTCACCCCTCCACTTT	CASSLGGQGGSPLHF
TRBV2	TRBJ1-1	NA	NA	TGTGCCAGCAGTGAGGGAGGGGCTGAAGCTTTCTTT	CASSEGGAEAFF
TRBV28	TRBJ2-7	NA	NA	TGTGCCAGCAGTTTGAATTCTGTCCGGGTCAGCTCCTACGAGCAGTACTTC	CASSLNSVRVSSYEQYF
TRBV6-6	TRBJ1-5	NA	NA	TGTGCCAGCAGACCCGACAGTTCTAATCAGCCCCAGCATTTT	CASRPDSSNQPQHF
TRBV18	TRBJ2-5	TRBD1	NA	TGTGCCAGCTCACCCGGACAGGGGGTAGAGACCCAGTACTTC	CASSPGQGVETQYF
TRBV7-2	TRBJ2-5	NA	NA	TGTGCCAGCAGCTTACGTCCGGGAGTATGGGAGACCCAGTACTTC	CASSLRPGVWETQYF
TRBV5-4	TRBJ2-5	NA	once	TGTGCCAGTGGGGGGGGGCCGGGGGAGACCCAGTACTTC	CASGGGPGETQYF
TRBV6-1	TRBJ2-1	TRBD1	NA	TGTGCCAGCAGTGATTCCGGGACAGGGGCACGGAATGAGCAGTTCTTC	CASSDSGTGARNEQFF
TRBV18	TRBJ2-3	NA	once	TGTGCCAGCTCACCACTCTCAGGCACAGATACGCAGTATTTT	CASSPLSGTDTQYF
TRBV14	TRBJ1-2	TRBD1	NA	TGTGCCAGCAGCCCGGACAGGGCCTTCTATGGCTACACCTTC	CASSPDRAFYGYTF
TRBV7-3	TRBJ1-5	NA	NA	TGTGCCAGCAGCGTTAACGGGAGGTCACCCCAGCATTTT	CASSVNGRSPQHF
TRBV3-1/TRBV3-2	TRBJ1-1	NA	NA	TGTGCCAGCAACCTAGTTGCTGGCTGGCTCGGAGCTTTCTTT	CASNLVAGWLGAFF
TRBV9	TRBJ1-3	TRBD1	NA	TGTGCCAGCAGCGGATACAGGGGGCGTTCGGGAAACACCATATATTTT	CASSGYRGRSGNTIYF
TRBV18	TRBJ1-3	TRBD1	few	TGTGCCAGCTCACAACCGGGACAGCTGGAGGGAAACACCATATATTTT	CASSQPGQLEGNTIYF
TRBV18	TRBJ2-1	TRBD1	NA	TGTGCCAGCTTAACAGGGGTGGCCTACAATGAGCAGTTCTTC	CASLTGVAYNEQFF
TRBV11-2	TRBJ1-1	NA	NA	TGTGCCAGCAGCTGGACCAGGGGATATAGTGAAGCTTTCTTT	CASSWTRGYSEAFF
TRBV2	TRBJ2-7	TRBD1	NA	TGTGCCAGCAGTAGGGACAGAAGTTCCTACGAGCAGTACTTC	CASSRDRSSYEQYF
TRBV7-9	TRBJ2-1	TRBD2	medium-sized	TGTGCCTCCGCGCGGGAGAATGAGCAGTTCTTC	CASARENEQFF
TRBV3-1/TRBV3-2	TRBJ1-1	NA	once	TGTGCCAGCAGCGCTACCACGGGAGGCCGGAGGGAAGCTTTCTTT	CASSATTGGRREAFF
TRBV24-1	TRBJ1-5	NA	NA	TGTGCCACCAGCGATGTACGGGTAAATCAGCCCCAGCATTTT	CATSDVRVNQPQHF
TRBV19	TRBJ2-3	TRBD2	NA	TGTGCCAGTAGTGAGCGGGGGGGCACAGATACGCAGTATTTT	CASSERGGTDTQYF
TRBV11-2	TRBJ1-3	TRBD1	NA	TGTGCCAGCAGCCCGAGGTCTGTGGACAGGGGAGGTCTCCGAAACACCATATATTTT	CASSPRSVDRGGLRNTIYF
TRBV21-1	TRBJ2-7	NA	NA	TGTGCCAGCAGCAAAGGAAGGAGTAAATACGCCGGGACAGGGCCTGGTGAGCAGTACTTC	CASSKGRSKYAGTGPGEQYF
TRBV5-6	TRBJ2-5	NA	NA	TGTGCCAGCAGCTTGGGTTGGGACTTTCAGCAAGAGACCCAGTACTTC	CASSLGWDFQQETQYF
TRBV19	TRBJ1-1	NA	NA	TGTGCCAGTAGTATGGGACAGAACACTGAAGCTTTCTTT	CASSMGQNTEAFF
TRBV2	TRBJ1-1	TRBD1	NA	TGTGCCAGCATTATCACAGGGGTGAACACTGAAGCTTTCTTT	CASIITGVNTEAFF
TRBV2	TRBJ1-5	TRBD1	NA	TGTGCCAGCAGTGCCCGACAGGGAGGTCAGCCCCAGCATTTT	CASSARQGGQPQHF
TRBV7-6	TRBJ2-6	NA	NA	TGTGCCAGCAGCTTAGTGTCTGGCGGTGGGGCCAACGTCCTGACTTTC	CASSLVSGGGANVLTF
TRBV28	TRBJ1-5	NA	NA	TGTGCCTGGGGGGGTGGTAATCAGCCCCAGCATTTT	CAWGGGNQPQHF
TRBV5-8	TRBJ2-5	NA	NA	TGTGCCAGCAGCTTGGCCGGACTGACCGGGGCCCAGTACTTC	CASSLAGLTGAQYF
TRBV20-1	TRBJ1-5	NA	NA	TGCAGTGCTAGTGCGGGTGACCAGCCCCAGCATTTT	CSASAGDQPQHF
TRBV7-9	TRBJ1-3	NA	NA	TGTGCCAGCAGCAATATCTCTGGAAACACCATATATTTT	CASSNISGNTIYF
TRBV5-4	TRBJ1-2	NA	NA	TGTGCCAGCAGCTCGGACATGGACGGCTACACCTTC	CASSSDMDGYTF
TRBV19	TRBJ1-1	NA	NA	TGTGCCAGTAGTAGCATGTCCGACTTCCCCACTGAAGCTTTCTTT	CASSSMSDFPTEAFF
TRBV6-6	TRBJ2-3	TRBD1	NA	TGTGCCAGCAGTGCCACAGGGGACACAGATACGCAGTATTTT	CASSATGDTDTQYF
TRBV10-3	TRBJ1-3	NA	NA	TGTGCCATCAGTGAGAAGAGGGAGGGAAACACCATATATTTT	CAISEKREGNTIYF
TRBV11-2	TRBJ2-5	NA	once	TGTGCCAGCAGCCCGGACCTTGGAGCGGAAGAGACCCAGTACTTC	CASSPDLGAEETQYF
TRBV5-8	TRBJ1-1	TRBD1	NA	TGTGCCAGCAGCCCTTACAGGGGCCCCAGCACTGAAGCTTTCTTT	CASSPYRGPSTEAFF
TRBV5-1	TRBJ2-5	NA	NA	TGCGCCAGCAGCTTGGCCGGGTGGATCCAAGAGACCCAGTACTTC	CASSLAGWIQETQYF
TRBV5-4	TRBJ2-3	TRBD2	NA	TGTGCCAGCAGGGAGCGGGGGGGGAGGGATACGCAGTATTTT	CASRERGGRDTQYF
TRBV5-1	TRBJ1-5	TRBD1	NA	TGCGCCAGCAGCTTGGACCCCCCCGGGACAGGCTCGGGAGGGCCCCAGCATTTT	CASSLDPPGTGSGGPQHF
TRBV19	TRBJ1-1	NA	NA	TGTGCCAGTAGTATAGATCTAAACACTGAAGCTTTCTTT	CASSIDLNTEAFF
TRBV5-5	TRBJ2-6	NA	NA	TGTGCCAGCAGCTTCGATGTGAGCGGGGCCAACGTCCTGACTTTC	CASSFDVSGANVLTF
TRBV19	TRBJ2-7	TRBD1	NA	TGTGCCAGTAGTAGCACACAGGGGGCACCGATCTCCTACGAGCAGTACTTC	CASSSTQGAPISYEQYF